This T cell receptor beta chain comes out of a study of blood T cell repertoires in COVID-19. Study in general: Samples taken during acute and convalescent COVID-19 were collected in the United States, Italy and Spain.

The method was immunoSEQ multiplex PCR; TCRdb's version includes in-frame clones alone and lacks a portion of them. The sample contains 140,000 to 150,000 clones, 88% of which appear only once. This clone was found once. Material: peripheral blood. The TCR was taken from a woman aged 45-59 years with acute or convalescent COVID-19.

The CDR3 is CASSNGGGAPEAFF. CDR3 sequence (DNA): TGTGCCAGTAGTAACGGAGGGGGCGCCCCTGAAGCTTTCTTT. The chain couples TRBV19 to TRBJ1-1, with 7 positions matching TRBD1. The length of the CDR3 is 14 residues. Germline V gene sequence: CDR1 LNHDA, CDR2 SQIVND (reference sequence). Germline trimming cut 4 bases from V and 6 bases from J; bases unmatched to any gene: 8.